Listed below are T cell receptor beta chains from one sample, sequenced in a study of radiotherapy plus CTLA-4 blockade in lung cancer. Profiling relied on immunoSEQ multiplex PCR, and the TCRdb table lists in-frame clones only, not all of them. The repertoire includes about 70,000 clones, roughly 78% of them detected once, and approximately 9.3% sits in the top ten. The specimen comprised peripheral blood, sampled from a patient treated with radiotherapy plus ipilimumab. The origin of the receptors is a human donor with non-small cell lung cancer who had a complete response to radiotherapy plus ipilimumab. The CDR3 runs from the conserved cysteine through the conserved F or W. D genes are given only for firm matches. Clone size, where shown, is once, few, many, or a class for clones that have expanded.

j_gene: TRBJ2-4; v_gene: TRBV5-6; len: 15; d_gene: TRBD2; abundance: .; CDR3aa: CASSYLSREGQNQYF
j_gene: TRBJ2-1; v_gene: TRBV19; len: 15; d_gene: TRBD2; abundance: once; CDR3aa: CASSIMLAAYNEQFF
j_gene: TRBJ1-2; v_gene: TRBV30; len: 15; d_gene: .; abundance: few; CDR3aa: CALTGRRPNFYGYTF
j_gene: TRBJ2-3; v_gene: TRBV7-6; len: 16; d_gene: TRBD2; abundance: .; CDR3aa: CASSPIAGRSTDTQYF
j_gene: TRBJ1-1; v_gene: TRBV7-9; len: 14; d_gene: .; abundance: few; CDR3aa: CASSLSRLNTEAFF
j_gene: TRBJ2-1; v_gene: TRBV11-3; len: 13; d_gene: .; abundance: .; CDR3aa: CASSLVQENEQFF
j_gene: TRBJ1-1; v_gene: TRBV19; len: 16; d_gene: TRBD1; abundance: .; CDR3aa: CASSIGAGTVNTEAFF
j_gene: TRBJ2-4; v_gene: TRBV4-1; len: 18; d_gene: .; abundance: few; CDR3aa: CASTPSGTEPIAKNIQYF
j_gene: TRBJ2-7; v_gene: TRBV2; len: 14; d_gene: .; abundance: .; CDR3aa: CASSEQWDSYEQYF
j_gene: TRBJ1-4; v_gene: TRBV19; len: 14; d_gene: .; abundance: .; CDR3aa: CASSMRQGNEKLFF
j_gene: TRBJ2-5; v_gene: TRBV23-1; len: 17; d_gene: TRBD2; abundance: .; CDR3aa: CASSQSLAGGVQETQYF
j_gene: TRBJ2-7; v_gene: TRBV6-6; len: 15; d_gene: TRBD1; abundance: .; CDR3aa: CASSSPGQGVYEQYF
j_gene: TRBJ1-2; v_gene: TRBV28; len: 14; d_gene: TRBD1; abundance: .; CDR3aa: CASGIGQGRYGYTF
j_gene: TRBJ2-5; v_gene: TRBV21-1; len: 18; d_gene: .; abundance: .; CDR3aa: CASSKIPGLAGGPETQYF
j_gene: TRBJ1-2; v_gene: TRBV6-1; len: 12; d_gene: .; abundance: .; CDR3aa: CASSEWGYGYTF
j_gene: TRBJ1-5; v_gene: TRBV7-8; len: 15; d_gene: .; abundance: .; CDR3aa: CASSLAGQGNQPQHF